What follows are 22 T cell receptor beta chains derived from one specimen sequenced in a study of cytomegalovirus exposure and HLA in healthy donors. The PCR contained 60 Vbeta and 13 Jbeta primers. Sequenced by immunoSEQ multiplex PCR; TCRdb stores in-frame clones only, minus some. The repertoire consists of tens of thousands of clones, with around 78% occurring once and the leading ten covering around 0.63%. Sequencing was performed on PBMCs. These receptors all stem from a man aged 25-40 years in good health and CMV-seronegative.

The V call is TRBV19, the J call TRBJ1-2, with TRBD1 matching 10 bases. CDR1 and CDR2 from the germline V gene are LNHDA and SQIVND (reference sequence). J lost 3 bases, V lost 6 bases, and 7 bases had no gene match. This CDR3 is 15 amino acids long. The CDR3 here is CASRTGTGDYYGYTF. CDR3 coding DNA: TGTGCCAGTAGGACCGGGACAGGGGATTACTATGGCTACACCTTC.

This chain links TRBV5-4 with TRBJ2-4; TRBD2 matches at 7 bases. Germline V gene lookup returns CDR1 SGHNT and CDR2 YYREEE (reference sequence). CDR3 length: 14 residues. With V trimmed by 4 bases and J by 8 bases, 9 bases remained unmatched. CDR3 protein: CASSMKLGGDIQYF. The CDR3 nucleotides read TGTGCCAGCAGCATGAAATTGGGAGGGGACATTCAGTACTTC. The variable domain in full, completed from reference TRBV5-4 and TRBJ2-4, reads ETGVTQSPTHLIKTRGQQVTLRCSSQSGHNTVSWYQQALGQGPQFIFQYYREEENGRGNFPPRFSGLQFPNYSSELNVNALELDDSALYLCASSMKLGGDIQYFGAGTRLSVL.

This clone has a handful of counts. The chain recombines TRBV4-1 with TRBJ1-5; 9 bases line up with TRBD1. The CDR3 is 16 amino acids. Losses at the gene ends were 0 bases for V and 2 bases for J; bases not matched to a gene: 2. Germline lookup yields CDR1 MGHRA and CDR2 YSYEKL. The CDR3 DNA reads TGCGCCAGCAGCCAAGAGGGACAGGGTGGCAATCAGCCCCAGCATTTT. Residues: CASSQEGQGGNQPQHF.

The chain combines TRBV7-3 with TRBJ1-1; 7 bases are shared with TRBD1. Germline CDR1 reads SGHTA; CDR2 reads FQGTGA. The CDR3 covers 14 residues. The V and J ends lost 4 bases and 5 bases, in that order; junction bases with no gene match: 7. The CDR3 sequence: CASSSKPGGTEAFF. The CDR3 nucleotides are TGTGCCAGCAGCTCGAAACCAGGGGGAACTGAAGCTTTCTTT.

This chain links TRBV7-2 with TRBJ2-1; 13 nucleotides align to TRBD2. This CDR3 has 16 residues. Germline CDR1 and CDR2: SGHTA and FQGNSA. Trimming removed 5 bases from V and 8 bases from J; junction bases left unmatched: 9. The CDR3 nucleotides are TGTGCCAGCAGCACTAGAGGGACTAGCGGGATGTATGAGCAGTTCTTC. This sequence encodes CASSTRGTSGMYEQFF. The complete variable domain, with remaining parts taken from reference TRBV7-2 and TRBJ2-1, reads GAGVSQSPSNKVTEKGKDVELRCDPISGHTALYWYRQSLGQGLEFLIYFQGNSAPDKSGLPSDRFSAERTGGSVSTLTIQRTQQEDSAVYLCASSTRGTSGMYEQFFGPGTRLTVL.

The chain uses TRBV6-4 and TRBJ2-7; D remains unclear. From germline, CDR1 is MRHNA and CDR2 SNTAGT. The CDR3 loop spans 13 amino acids. The germline V and J ends were trimmed by 0 bases and 7 bases, with 10 bases remaining between them. This CDR3 reads CASSDSSPREQYV. The CDR3 DNA is TGTGCCAGCAGTGACTCGAGTCCTAGGGAGCAGTACGTC.

This chain connects TRBV18 to TRBJ1-4; D not certain. The CDR3 runs 15 residues. Germline V gives CDR1 KGHSH, CDR2 LQKENI. V dropped 3 bases and J dropped 3 bases, with 11 bases sitting between them. For the CDR3, the DNA is TGTGCCAGCTCACCCTTCGTGGACTCTAATGAAAAACTGTTTTTT. Translated: CASSPFVDSNEKLFF.

The J gene is TRBJ1-3, the V gene TRBV7-7; the D is unclear. The CDR3 is 15 residues long. Trimming shortened V by 2 bases and J by 0 bases, and 8 bases separated the two germline ends. Germline V gives CDR1 SSHAT, CDR2 FNYEAQ (reference sequence). In nucleotides, the CDR3 is TGTGCCAGCAGCTTATCGGCGGTCTCTGGAAACACCATATATTTT. Amino acids: CASSLSAVSGNTIYF.

The chain links TRBV27 to TRBJ2-1, with 9 bases that match TRBD2. The ends lost 6 bases at V and 3 bases at J; junction bases unmatched: 3. CDR1 and CDR2 (germline): MNHEY, SMNVEV (reference sequence). This CDR3 contains 14 residues. The CDR3 region has the DNA TGTGCCAGCAGGACTAGCGGTCTCTACAATGAGCAGTTCTTC. Its translation: CASRTSGLYNEQFF.

The chain uses TRBV10-3 and TRBJ2-4, with D possibly being TRBD2 (6 bases). The V gene's germline CDR1 is ENHRY and CDR2 SYGVKD. The CDR3 totals 16 residues. V lost 0 bases to trimming and J lost 8 bases, with 17 bases between them. The CDR3 coding sequence is TGTGCCATCAGTGAGTCTCGCGGGGCCGTAGGAGACATTCAGTACTTC. It translates to CAISESRGAVGDIQYF.

This clone appeared a few times. The chain joins TRBV10-3 to TRBJ1-1, with 8 bases aligning to TRBD1. In germline, CDR1 is ENHRY, CDR2 SYGVKD. V lost 5 bases and J lost 1; bases outside the gene matches: 0. The CDR3 totals 13 residues. The CDR3 region has the DNA TGTGCCATCAGTACAGGGGGGAACACTGAAGCTTTCTTT. This encodes CAISTGGNTEAFF.

In its sample, this clone was seen a few times. The rearrangement joins TRBV5-6 to TRBJ2-6, with TRBD2 matching over 13 bases. The V gene end was trimmed by 4 bases and the J gene end by 1 base; junction bases not matched to a gene: 5. The CDR3 length is 18 residues. Looked up from germline, CDR1 is SGHDT and CDR2 is YYEEEE. CDR3 amino acids: CASSLRLAGGSGANVLTF. In nucleotides, the CDR3 is TGTGCCAGCAGCCTAAGACTAGCGGGAGGTTCTGGGGCCAACGTCCTGACTTTC. The full variable domain, rest sourced from reference TRBV5-6 and TRBJ2-6, is DAGVTQSPTHLIKTRGQQVTLRCSPKSGHDTVSWYQQALGQGPQFIFQYYEEEERQRGNFPDRFSGHQFPNYSSELNVNALLLGDSALYLCASSLRLAGGSGANVLTFGAGSRLTVL.

For this clone: Other DNA sequences of this sample code for an identical CDR3. The V and J genes are TRBV5-1 and TRBJ2-5; the D is unclear. The V gene lost 0 bases and the J gene lost 1 base, with 7 bases spanning the gap. Germline V lookup: CDR1 SGHRS, CDR2 YFSETQ. The CDR3 spans 14 residues. CDR3 nucleotide sequence: TGCGCCAGCAGCTTGGACGCGGTCCAAGAGACCCAGTACTTC. Protein sequence: CASSLDAVQETQYF.

This rearrangement joins TRBV14 to TRBJ2-1; TRBD2 matches at 12 bases. The CDR3 extends over 15 amino acids. Trimming at V came to 4 bases and at J to 6 bases, leaving 4 bases not matched to a gene. Germline V lookup: CDR1 SGHDN, CDR2 FVKESK. The CDR3 region has the DNA TGTGCCAGCAGCCTAGGACTAGCGGGGTCCAATGAGCAGTTCTTC. The encoded protein is CASSLGLAGSNEQFF.

V is TRBV11-1 and J is TRBJ1-2; 7 bases map to TRBD1. The ends lost 3 bases at V and 7 bases at J; junction bases unmatched: 8. The germline gives CDR1 SGHAT, CDR2 FQDESV (reference sequence). This CDR3 is 14 amino acids long. CDR3 bases: TGTGCCAGCAGCTTTACAACAGGGGCCGCTGGCTACACCTTC. Amino acids: CASSFTTGAAGYTF.

The chain links TRBV5-1 to TRBJ1-1; weak D call: TRBD1 (6 bases). The CDR3 sequence is 14 residues long. Germline CDR1 is SGHRS and CDR2 is YFSETQ. The V and J ends lost 0 bases and 4 bases respectively, with 10 bases between them. The CDR3 region has the DNA TGCGCCAGCAGCTTGGAGGGGGAGAGCACTGAAGCTTTCTTT. It translates to CASSLEGESTEAFF. Together with reference TRBV5-1 and TRBJ1-1, the CDR3 gives the full variable domain: KAGVTQTPRYLIKTRGQQVTLSCSPISGHRSVSWYQQTPGQGLQFLFEYFSETQRNKGNFPGRFSGRQFSNSRSEMNVSTLELGDSALYLCASSLEGESTEAFFGQGTRLTVV.

The chain is built from TRBV5-4 and TRBJ2-5; TRBD2 agrees at 8 bases. The CDR3 has 16 residues. V shed 0 bases and J 5 bases; nucleotides not matched to a gene: 9. Germline V gives CDR1 SGHNT, CDR2 YYREEE (reference sequence). CDR3 in amino acids: CASSLGLAGVGETQYF. For the CDR3, the DNA is TGTGCCAGCAGCTTGGGGCTAGCGGGCGTCGGGGAGACCCAGTACTTC. Combining the CDR3 with reference TRBV5-4 and TRBJ2-5 gives the whole variable domain ETGVTQSPTHLIKTRGQQVTLRCSSQSGHNTVSWYQQALGQGPQFIFQYYREEENGRGNFPPRFSGLQFPNYSSELNVNALELDDSALYLCASSLGLAGVGETQYFGPGTRLLVL.

In DNA, the CDR3 is TGTGCCAGCTCTTCAGGGATAGGCAATCAGCCCCAGTATTTT. Amino acids: CASSSGIGNQPQYF. The V call is TRBV9, the J call TRBJ1-5, with D possibly being TRBD1 (5 bases). TRBJ2-3 explains the end of the DNA better; the J call may be wrong. This CDR3 is built from 14 residues. CDR1 and CDR2 (germline): SGDLS, YYNGEE.

The chain links TRBV18 to TRBJ1-3; D is unclear. Deletions cut 4 bases from V and 0 bases from J, with 10 bases between. CDR1 and CDR2 (germline): KGHSH, LQKENI. The length of the CDR3 is 15 residues. CDR3: CASSRGVDSGNTIYF. In nucleotides, the CDR3 is TGTGCCAGCTCACGCGGCGTGGACTCTGGAAACACCATATATTTT. Variable domain in full (rest from reference TRBV18 and TRBJ1-3): NAGVMQNPRHLVRRRGQEARLRCSPMKGHSHVYWYRQLPEEGLKFMVYLQKENIIDESGMPKERFSAEFPKEGPSILRIQQVVRGDSAAYFCASSRGVDSGNTIYFGEGSWLTVV.

This clone was counted a few times. The chain is built from TRBV7-9 and TRBJ1-1, with 7 bases matching TRBD1. Per germline, CDR1 SEHNR and CDR2 FQNEAQ (reference sequence). The CDR3 contains 14 residues. V shed 3 bases, J shed 3 bases, and the junction held 4 bases outside the gene matches. This CDR3 reads CASSFRQGYTEAFF. The CDR3 nucleotides read TGTGCCAGCAGCTTTAGACAGGGTTACACTGAAGCTTTCTTT. The variable domain in full, completed from reference TRBV7-9 and TRBJ1-1, reads DTGVSQNPRHKITKRGQNVTFRCDPISEHNRLYWYRQTLGQGPEFLTYFQNEAQLEKSRLLSDRFSAERPKGSFSTLEIQRTEQGDSAMYLCASSFRQGYTEAFFGQGTRLTVV.

The chain employs TRBV4-3 and TRBJ1-2, with TRBD1 matching 8 bases. Germline V CDR1 and CDR2: LGHNA, YSLEER. CDR3 length: 16 amino acids. V shed 0 bases, J shed 8 bases, and the junction held 11 bases outside the gene matches. CDR3 nucleotide sequence: TGCGCCAGCAGCCAAGAAGTGGGGCAGGGGGCGCGAGGCTACACCTTC. Translated: CASSQEVGQGARGYTF.

This clone has a single count. V and J are TRBV7-2 and TRBJ2-1; D is unresolved. The CDR3 has 12 residues. CDR1 is SGHTA, CDR2 FQGNSA, per germline. Trimming took off 2 bases at V and 6 bases at J, with 5 bases between the two ends. CDR3 DNA: TGTGCCAGCAGCTTATCTCGCAATGAGCAGTTCTTC. Translated, it gives CASSLSRNEQFF.